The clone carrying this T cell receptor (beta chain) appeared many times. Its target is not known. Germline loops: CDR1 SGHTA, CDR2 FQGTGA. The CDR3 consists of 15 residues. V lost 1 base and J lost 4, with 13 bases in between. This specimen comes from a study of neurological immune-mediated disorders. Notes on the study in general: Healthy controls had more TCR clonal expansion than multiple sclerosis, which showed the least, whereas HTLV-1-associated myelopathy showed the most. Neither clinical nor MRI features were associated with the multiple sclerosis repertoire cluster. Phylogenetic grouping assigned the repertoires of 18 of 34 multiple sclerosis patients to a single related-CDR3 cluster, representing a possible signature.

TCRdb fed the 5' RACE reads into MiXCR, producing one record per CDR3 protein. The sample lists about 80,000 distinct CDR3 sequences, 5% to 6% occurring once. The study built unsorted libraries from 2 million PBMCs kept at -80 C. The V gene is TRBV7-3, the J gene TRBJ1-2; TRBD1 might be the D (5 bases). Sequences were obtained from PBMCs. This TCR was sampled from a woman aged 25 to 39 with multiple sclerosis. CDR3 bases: TGTGCCAGCAGCTTAATTCCAGGGACCGCCTATGGCTACACCTTC. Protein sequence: CASSLIPGTAYGYTF.